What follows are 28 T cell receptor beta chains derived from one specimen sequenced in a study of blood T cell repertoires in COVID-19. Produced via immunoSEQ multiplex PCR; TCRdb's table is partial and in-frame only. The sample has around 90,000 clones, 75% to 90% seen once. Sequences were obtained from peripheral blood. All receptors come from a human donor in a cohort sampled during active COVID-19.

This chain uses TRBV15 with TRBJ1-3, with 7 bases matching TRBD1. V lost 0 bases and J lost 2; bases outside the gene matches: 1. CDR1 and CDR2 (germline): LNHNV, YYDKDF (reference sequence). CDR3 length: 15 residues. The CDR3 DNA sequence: TGTGCCACCAGCAGAGATGGGACAGCTGGAAACACCATATATTTT. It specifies CATSRDGTAGNTIYF.

For the CDR3, the DNA is TGTGCCACCAGGCGGGAGGCCAACCAACTGAGGGAGCTGTTTTTT. Its translation: CATRREANQLRELFF. The rearrangement links TRBV15 to TRBJ2-2; 8 nucleotides agree with TRBD2. The J segment lost 9 bases and the V segment lost 6 bases, leaving 12 bases of the junction unmatched. There are 15 residues in the CDR3. Germline V gives CDR1 LNHNV, CDR2 YYDKDF (reference sequence).

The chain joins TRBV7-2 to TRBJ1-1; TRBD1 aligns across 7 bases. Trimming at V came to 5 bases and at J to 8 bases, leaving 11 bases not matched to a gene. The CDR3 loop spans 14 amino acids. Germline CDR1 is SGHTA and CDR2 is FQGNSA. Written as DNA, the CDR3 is TGTGCCAGCAGCCCCAGGGGGTTAACCTCCGAAGCTTTCTTT. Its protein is CASSPRGLTSEAFF.

The DNA of the CDR3 is TGCGCCAGCAGCGAGCCCCAGAGAGGGAATGAGCAGTTCTTC. This gives the protein CASSEPQRGNEQFF. The V call is TRBV5-1, the J call TRBJ2-1; tentatively, D is TRBD2 (5 bases). The CDR3 consists of 14 residues. V lost 4 bases, J lost 7 bases, and 15 bases lay in between. Per the germline V gene, CDR1 is SGHRS and CDR2 is YFSETQ.

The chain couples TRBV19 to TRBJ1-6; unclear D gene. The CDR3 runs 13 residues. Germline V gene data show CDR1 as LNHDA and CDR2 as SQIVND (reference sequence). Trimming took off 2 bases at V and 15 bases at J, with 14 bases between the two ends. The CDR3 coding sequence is TGTGCCAGTAGTATACCGGGAAGCGGAAGCCTCCACTTT. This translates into CASSIPGSGSLHF.

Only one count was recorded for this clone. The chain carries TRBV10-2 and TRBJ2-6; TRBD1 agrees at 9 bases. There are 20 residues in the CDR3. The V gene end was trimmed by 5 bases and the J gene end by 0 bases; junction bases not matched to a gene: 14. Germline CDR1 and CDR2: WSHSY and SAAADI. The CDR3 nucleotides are TGCGCCAGCAGTACCTCCGGTGGGACAGGGACTTCCTCTGGGGCCAACGTCCTGACTTTC. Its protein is CASSTSGGTGTSSGANVLTF.

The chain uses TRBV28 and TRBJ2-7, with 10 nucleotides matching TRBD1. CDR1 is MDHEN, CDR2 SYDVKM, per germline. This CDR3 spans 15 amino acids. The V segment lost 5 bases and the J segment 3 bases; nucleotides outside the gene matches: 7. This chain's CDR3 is CASSPGQGTLYEQYF. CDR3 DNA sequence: TGTGCCAGCAGTCCGGGACAGGGGACTCTCTACGAGCAGTACTTC.

The CDR3 reads CASGVTGGKSGANVLTF. The CDR3 nucleotides read TGTGCCAGCGGAGTGACAGGGGGTAAATCTGGGGCCAACGTCCTGACTTTC. V gene TRBV28 combines with J gene TRBJ2-6, with 9 bases fitting TRBD1. The CDR3 is 17 amino acids. The V segment lost 8 bases and the J segment 1 base; nucleotides outside the gene matches: 9. The germline V gene has CDR1 MDHEN and CDR2 SYDVKM.

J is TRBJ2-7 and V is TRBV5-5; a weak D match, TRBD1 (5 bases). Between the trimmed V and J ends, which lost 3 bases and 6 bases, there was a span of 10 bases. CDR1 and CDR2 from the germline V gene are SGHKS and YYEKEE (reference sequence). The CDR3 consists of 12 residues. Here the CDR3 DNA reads TGTGCCAGCAGCTCCTGGCAGGGCGAGCAGTACTTC. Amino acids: CASSSWQGEQYF.

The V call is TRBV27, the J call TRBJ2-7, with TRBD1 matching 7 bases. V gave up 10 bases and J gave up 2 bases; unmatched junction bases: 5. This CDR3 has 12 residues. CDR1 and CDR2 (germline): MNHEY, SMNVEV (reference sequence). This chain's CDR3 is CATRDRAYEQYF. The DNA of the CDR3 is TGTGCCACCCGGGACAGAGCCTACGAGCAGTACTTC.

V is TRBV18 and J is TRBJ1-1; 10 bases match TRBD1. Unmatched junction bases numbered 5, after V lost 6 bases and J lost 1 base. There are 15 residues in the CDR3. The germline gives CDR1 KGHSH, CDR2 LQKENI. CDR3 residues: CASSGQGSTNTEAFF. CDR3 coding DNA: TGTGCCAGCTCGGGACAGGGGAGTACGAACACTGAAGCTTTCTTT.

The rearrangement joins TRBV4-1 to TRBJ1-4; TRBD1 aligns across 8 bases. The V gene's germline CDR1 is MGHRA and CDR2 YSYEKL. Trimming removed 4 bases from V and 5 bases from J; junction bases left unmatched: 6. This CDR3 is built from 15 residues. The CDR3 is CASSPVDRENEKLFF. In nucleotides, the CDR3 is TGCGCCAGCAGCCCCGTGGACAGGGAAAATGAAAAACTGTTTTTT.

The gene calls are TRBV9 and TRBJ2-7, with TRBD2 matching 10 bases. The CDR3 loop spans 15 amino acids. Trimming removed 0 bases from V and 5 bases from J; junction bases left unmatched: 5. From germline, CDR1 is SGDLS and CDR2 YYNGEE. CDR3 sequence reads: CASSVGPSGRDEQYF. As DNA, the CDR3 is TGTGCCAGCAGCGTAGGGCCCAGCGGGAGGGACGAGCAGTACTTC.

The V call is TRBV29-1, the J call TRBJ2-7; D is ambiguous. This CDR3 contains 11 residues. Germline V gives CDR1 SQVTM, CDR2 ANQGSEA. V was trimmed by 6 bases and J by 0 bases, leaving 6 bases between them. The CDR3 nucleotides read TGCAGCGTCCGGAGCTCCTACGAGCAGTACTTC. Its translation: CSVRSSYEQYF.

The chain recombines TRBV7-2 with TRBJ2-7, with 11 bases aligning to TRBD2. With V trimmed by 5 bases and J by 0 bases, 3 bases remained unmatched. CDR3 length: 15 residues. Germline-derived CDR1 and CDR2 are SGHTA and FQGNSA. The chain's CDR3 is CASSQLAGDSYEQYF. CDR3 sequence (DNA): TGTGCCAGCAGCCAACTAGCGGGAGACTCCTACGAGCAGTACTTC.

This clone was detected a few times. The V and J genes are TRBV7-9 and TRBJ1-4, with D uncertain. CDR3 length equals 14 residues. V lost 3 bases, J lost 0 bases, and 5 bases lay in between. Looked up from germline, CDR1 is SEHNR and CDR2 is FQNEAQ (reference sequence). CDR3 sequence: CASSLGATNEKLFF. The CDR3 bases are TGTGCCAGCAGCTTGGGCGCAACTAATGAAAAACTGTTTTTT.

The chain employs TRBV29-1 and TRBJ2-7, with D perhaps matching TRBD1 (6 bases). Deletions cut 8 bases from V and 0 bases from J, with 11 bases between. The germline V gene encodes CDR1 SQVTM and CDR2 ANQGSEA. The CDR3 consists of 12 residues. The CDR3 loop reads CSIGTPSYEQYF. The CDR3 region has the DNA TGCAGCATTGGGACACCCTCCTACGAGCAGTACTTC.

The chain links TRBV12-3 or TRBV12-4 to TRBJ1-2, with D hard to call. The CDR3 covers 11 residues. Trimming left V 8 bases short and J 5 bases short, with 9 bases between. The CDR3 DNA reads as TGTGCCAGCTCCAAGACTTATGGCTACACCTTC. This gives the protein CASSKTYGYTF.

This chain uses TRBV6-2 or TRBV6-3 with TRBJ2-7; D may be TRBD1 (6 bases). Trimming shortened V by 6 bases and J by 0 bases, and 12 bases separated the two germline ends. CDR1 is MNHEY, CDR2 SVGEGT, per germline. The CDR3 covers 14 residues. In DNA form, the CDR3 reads TGTGCCAGCAGCAGCGACAGGATCTCCTACGAGCAGTACTTC. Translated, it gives CASSSDRISYEQYF.

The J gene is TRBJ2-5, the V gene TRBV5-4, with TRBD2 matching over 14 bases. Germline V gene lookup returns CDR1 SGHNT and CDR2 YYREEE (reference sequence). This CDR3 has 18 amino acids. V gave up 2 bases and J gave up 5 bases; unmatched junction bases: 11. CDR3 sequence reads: CASSFRTSGRLVSETQYF. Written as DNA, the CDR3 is TGTGCCAGCAGCTTTAGGACTAGCGGGAGGTTGGTGTCGGAGACCCAGTACTTC.

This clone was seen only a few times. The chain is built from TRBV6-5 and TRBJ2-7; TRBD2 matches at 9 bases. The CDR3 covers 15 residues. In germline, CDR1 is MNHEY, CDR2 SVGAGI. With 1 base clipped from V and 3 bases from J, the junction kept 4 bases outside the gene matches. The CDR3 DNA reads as TGTGCCAGCAGTTACTTCGCTAGCGGGGTCTACGAGCAGTACTTC. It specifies CASSYFASGVYEQYF.

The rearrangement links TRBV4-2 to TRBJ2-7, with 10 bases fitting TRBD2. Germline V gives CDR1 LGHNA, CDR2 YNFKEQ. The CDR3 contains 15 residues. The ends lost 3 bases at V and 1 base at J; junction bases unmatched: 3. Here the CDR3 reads CASSHLAGGSYEQYF. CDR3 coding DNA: TGTGCCAGCAGCCATTTAGCGGGAGGTTCCTACGAGCAGTACTTC.

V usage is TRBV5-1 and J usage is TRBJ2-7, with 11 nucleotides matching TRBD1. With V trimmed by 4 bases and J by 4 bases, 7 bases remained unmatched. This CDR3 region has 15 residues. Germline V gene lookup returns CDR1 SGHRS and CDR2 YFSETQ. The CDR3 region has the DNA TGCGCCAGCAGCCCCGGACAGGGGGCGACTTACGAGCAGTACTTC. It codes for CASSPGQGATYEQYF.

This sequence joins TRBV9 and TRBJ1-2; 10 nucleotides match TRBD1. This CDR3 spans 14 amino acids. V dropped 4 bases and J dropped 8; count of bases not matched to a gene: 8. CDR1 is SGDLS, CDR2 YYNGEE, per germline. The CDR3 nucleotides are TGTGCCAGCAGCCTGACCGGGACAGGGGACGGCTACACCTTC. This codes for CASSLTGTGDGYTF.

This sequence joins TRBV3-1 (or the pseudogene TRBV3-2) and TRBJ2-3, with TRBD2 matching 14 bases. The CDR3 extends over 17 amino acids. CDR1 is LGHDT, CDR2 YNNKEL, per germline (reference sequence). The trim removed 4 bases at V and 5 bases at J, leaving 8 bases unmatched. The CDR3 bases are TGTGCCAGCAGCCCCGGGACTAGCGGGAGTATGGTAGATACGCAGTATTTT. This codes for CASSPGTSGSMVDTQYF.

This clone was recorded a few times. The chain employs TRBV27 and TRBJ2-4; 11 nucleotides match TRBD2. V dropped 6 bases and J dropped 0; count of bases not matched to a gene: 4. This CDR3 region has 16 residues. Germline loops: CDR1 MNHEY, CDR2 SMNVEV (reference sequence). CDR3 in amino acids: CASRPGTSGAKNIQYF. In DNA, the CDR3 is TGTGCCAGCAGACCAGGGACTAGCGGAGCCAAAAACATTCAGTACTTC.

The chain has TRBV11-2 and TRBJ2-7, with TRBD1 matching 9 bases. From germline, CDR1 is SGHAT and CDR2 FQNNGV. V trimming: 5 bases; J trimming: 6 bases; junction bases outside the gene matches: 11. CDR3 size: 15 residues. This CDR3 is CASSPPGQGGSEQYF. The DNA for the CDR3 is TGTGCCAGCAGCCCACCGGGACAGGGAGGGAGCGAGCAGTACTTC.

The DNA for the CDR3 is TGTGCCAGCAGTTTCGGAAACTACTACGAGCAGTACTTC. It codes for CASSFGNYYEQYF. J is TRBJ2-7 and V is TRBV28, with D uncertain. The CDR3 spans 13 residues. Trimming stripped 3 bases from V and 3 bases from J, with 9 bases between. The germline gives CDR1 MDHEN, CDR2 SYDVKM.